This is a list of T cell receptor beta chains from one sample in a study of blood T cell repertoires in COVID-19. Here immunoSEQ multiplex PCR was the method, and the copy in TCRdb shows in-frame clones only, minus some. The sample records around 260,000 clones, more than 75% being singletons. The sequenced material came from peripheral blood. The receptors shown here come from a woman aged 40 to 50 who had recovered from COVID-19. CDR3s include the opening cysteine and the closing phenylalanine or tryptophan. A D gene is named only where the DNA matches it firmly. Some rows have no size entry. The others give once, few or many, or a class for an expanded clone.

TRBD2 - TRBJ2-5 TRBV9 TGTGCCAGCACCAAGGGACTAGGGTACCAAGAGACCCAGTACTTC CASTKGLGYQETQYF
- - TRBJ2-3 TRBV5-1 TGCGCCAGCAGCTTGGAAAGGGGCCGCACAGATACGCAGTATTTT CASSLERGRTDTQYF
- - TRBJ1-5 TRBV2 TGTGCCAGCAGAACGGTCAATCAGCCCCAGCATTTT CASRTVNQPQHF
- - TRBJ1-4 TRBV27 TGTGCCAGCAGTGTCTCAGGGTACGATGAAAAACTGTTTTTT CASSVSGYDEKLFF
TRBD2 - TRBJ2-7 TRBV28 TGTGCCAGCAGTTTAATCGGCAGGGAGGGATCCTACGAGCAGTACTTC CASSLIGREGSYEQYF
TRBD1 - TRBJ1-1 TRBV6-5 TGTGCCAGCGAGAACAGGGGGATGAACACTGAAGCTTTCTTT CASENRGMNTEAFF
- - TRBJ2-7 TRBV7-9 TGTGCCAGCAGCTCTCCTTACGAGCAGTACTTC CASSSPYEQYF
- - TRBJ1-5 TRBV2 TGTGCCAGCAGTTCCGTAGGGTGGGGCGATCAGCCCCAGCATTTT CASSSVGWGDQPQHF
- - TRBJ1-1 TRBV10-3 TGTGCCATCAGGCCCGGGAAGGGGGAAAACACTGAAGCTTTCTTT CAIRPGKGENTEAFF
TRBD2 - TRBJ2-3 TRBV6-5 TGTGCCAGCAGTTACTCTGCAGGGCGGGGGGCAGATACGCAGTATTTT CASSYSAGRGADTQYF
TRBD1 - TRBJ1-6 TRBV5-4 TGTGCCAGCAGCTTGGCGGCAGGGGGCGCAGGGTCCTATAATTCACCCCTCCACTTT CASSLAAGGAGSYNSPLHF
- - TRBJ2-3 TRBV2 TGTGCCAGCAGTGAAGCGCAGGTTACAGATACGCAGTATTTT CASSEAQVTDTQYF
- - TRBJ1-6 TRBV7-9 TGTGCCAGCAGCTTCAGGGTTAATTCACCCCTCCACTTT CASSFRVNSPLHF
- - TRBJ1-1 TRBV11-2 TGTGCCAGCAGCTTAATCAGGGGTAGCACTGAAGCTTTCTTT CASSLIRGSTEAFF
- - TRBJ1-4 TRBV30 TGTGCCTGGAGTGTGGGGGGGAGCGAAAAACTGTTTTTT CAWSVGGSEKLFF
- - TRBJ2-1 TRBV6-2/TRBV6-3 TGTGCCAGCAGTTATAGGGGGGGGGCATACGGTCAGTTCTTC CASSYRGGAYGQFF
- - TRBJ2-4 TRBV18 TGTGCCAGCTCACTAGTCAGGGGAGAAGCCAAAAACATTCAGTACTTC CASSLVRGEAKNIQYF
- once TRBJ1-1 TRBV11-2 TGTGCCAGCAGCTTCGCACTTATGAACACTGAAGCTTTCTTT CASSFALMNTEAFF
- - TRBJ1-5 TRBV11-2 TGTGCCAGCAGCCCACGGGGGGGCAATCAGCCCCAGCATTTT CASSPRGGNQPQHF
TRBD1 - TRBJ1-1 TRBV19 TGTGCCAGTAGTGTAGGCGGGGGGCCAGGGGGTATGAACACTGAAGCTTTCTTT CASSVGGGPGGMNTEAFF
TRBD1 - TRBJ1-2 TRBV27 TGTGCCAGCAGAGGACAGGGGGGCAACTATGGCTACACCTTC CASRGQGGNYGYTF
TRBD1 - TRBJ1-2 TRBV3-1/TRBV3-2 TGTGCCAGCGGCACAGGGGAATGGGATGGCTACACCTTC CASGTGEWDGYTF
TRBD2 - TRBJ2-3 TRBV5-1 TGCGCCAGCAGCCCCGGGGGGTTCACAGATACGCAGTATTTT CASSPGGFTDTQYF
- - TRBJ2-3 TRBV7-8 TGTGCCAGCAGCTTCCGCGGGGACCCAGATACGCAGTATTTT CASSFRGDPDTQYF
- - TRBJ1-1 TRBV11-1 TGTGCCAGCAGCCAAAGGACAGAAAACACTGAAGCTTTCTTT CASSQRTENTEAFF
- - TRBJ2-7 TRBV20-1 TGCAGTGCTAGTGGAGCCTACGAGCAGTACTTC CSASGAYEQYF
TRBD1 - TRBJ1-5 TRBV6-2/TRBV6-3 TGTGCCAGCAGTTCAAGGACAGGATCGGATCAGCCCCAGCATTTT CASSSRTGSDQPQHF
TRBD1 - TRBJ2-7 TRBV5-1 TGCGCCAGCAGCCTGCTCGGTGGACAGGGGGGGTACGAGCAGTACTTC CASSLLGGQGGYEQYF
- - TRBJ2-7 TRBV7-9 TGTGCCAGCAGCTTAGGAGGACAATACGAGCAGTACTTC CASSLGGQYEQYF
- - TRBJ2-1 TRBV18 TGTGCCAGCTCACCACCGACGGGGGTCAATGAGCAGTTCTTC CASSPPTGVNEQFF
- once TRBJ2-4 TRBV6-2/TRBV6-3 TGTGCCAGCAGTAACCACAGGGAAAAAAACATTCAGTACTTC CASSNHREKNIQYF
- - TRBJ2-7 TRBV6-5 TGTGCCAGCAGCGGAGACGGGTACTACGAGCAGTACTTC CASSGDGYYEQYF
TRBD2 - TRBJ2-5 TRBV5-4 TGTGCCAGCAGCTCTTATATAGCGGGGGGCCAAGAGACCCAGTACTTC CASSSYIAGGQETQYF
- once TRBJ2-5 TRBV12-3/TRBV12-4 TGTGCCAGCGGAGGGTGGCGCCAAGAGACCCAGTACTTC CASGGWRQETQYF
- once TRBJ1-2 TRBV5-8 TGTGCCAGCAGCCCCCGGGACGGAGGGGCCGGTGGCTACACCTTC CASSPRDGGAGGYTF
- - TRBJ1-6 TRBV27 TGTGCCAGCAGTTCCCGACAGAATTCACCCCTCCACTTT CASSSRQNSPLHF
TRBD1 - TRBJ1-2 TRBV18 TGTGCCAGCCACTGGGGACAGGGCGGCTATGGCTACACCTTC CASHWGQGGYGYTF
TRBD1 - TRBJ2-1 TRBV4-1 TGCGCCAGCAGCCGAGGGACGCAGGGGGCCTACAATGAGCAGTTCTTC CASSRGTQGAYNEQFF
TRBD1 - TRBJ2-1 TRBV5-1 TGCGCCAGCAGCTGGACAGGCCACAATGAGCAGTTCTTC CASSWTGHNEQFF
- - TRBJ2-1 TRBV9 TGTGCCAGCAGCCCTGGACTGGTCTACAATGAGCAGTTCTTC CASSPGLVYNEQFF
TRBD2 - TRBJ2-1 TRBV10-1 TGCGCCTCAAACGGGGCTAGCGGGGGGGCCTACAATGAGCAGTTCTTC CASNGASGGAYNEQFF
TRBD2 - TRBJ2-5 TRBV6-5 TGTGCCAGCATCAAGGACGGGGGGGGAGAGACCCAGTACTTC CASIKDGGGETQYF
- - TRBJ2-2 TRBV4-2 TGTGCCAGCAGCCAAGCGGGAACCTCCCGTGCGGCTACCGGGGAGCTGTTTTTT CASSQAGTSRAATGELFF
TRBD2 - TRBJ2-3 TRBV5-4 TGTGCCAGCAGCTACAGACTAGCGGGGGGTGATACGCAGTATTTT CASSYRLAGGDTQYF
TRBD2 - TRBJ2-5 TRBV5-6 TGTGCCAGCAGCTTGGCGATAGCGGGGGCCCGGGAGACCCAGTACTTC CASSLAIAGARETQYF
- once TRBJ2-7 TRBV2 TGTGCCAGCAGTCAGACCGCGACTGCCGCCTACGAGCAGTACTTC CASSQTATAAYEQYF
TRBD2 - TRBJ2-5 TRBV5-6 TGTGCCAGCAGCTCCCTAGCGGGGGGGCAAGAGACCCAGTACTTC CASSSLAGGQETQYF
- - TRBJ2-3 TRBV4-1 TGCGCCAGCAGCGTCCCTTCAGATACGCAGTATTTT CASSVPSDTQYF
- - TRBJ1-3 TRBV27 TGTGCCAGCAGTTTATCGGCGGAGGGTTATGGAAACACCATATATTTT CASSLSAEGYGNTIYF
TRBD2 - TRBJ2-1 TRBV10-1 TGCGCCAGCATTCCTGGGAGCGGGGGGGACAATGAGCAGTTCTTC CASIPGSGGDNEQFF
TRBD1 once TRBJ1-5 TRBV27 TGTGCCAGCAGCCCTCCCAAGGACAGGGGAATAGACGGGGATCAGCCCCAGCATTTT CASSPPKDRGIDGDQPQHF
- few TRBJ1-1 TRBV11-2 TGTGCCAGCAGCGTCAGGGCGGGAGTCACTGAAGCTTTCTTT CASSVRAGVTEAFF
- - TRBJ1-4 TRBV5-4 TGTGCCAGCAGCTCCTATTGGGGGCAAGGTGAAAAACTGTTTTTT CASSSYWGQGEKLFF
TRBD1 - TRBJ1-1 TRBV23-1 TGCGCCAGCAGTCCTACCGACAGGGGAGTATGGGTAGGCACTGAAGCTTTCTTT CASSPTDRGVWVGTEAFF
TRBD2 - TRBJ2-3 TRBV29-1 TGCAGCGTTGTTCTCCGCCGCACGAAACTAGCGGGGGGCCGCACAGATACGCAGTATTTT CSVVLRRTKLAGGRTDTQYF
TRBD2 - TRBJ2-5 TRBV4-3 TGCGCCAGCAGCCAAGCCGGACTAGCGGGGGGAGGAGAGACCCAGTACTTC CASSQAGLAGGGETQYF
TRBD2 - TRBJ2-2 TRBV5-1 TGCGCCAGCAGACCGACTAGCTCCATCACCGGGGAGCTGTTTTTT CASRPTSSITGELFF
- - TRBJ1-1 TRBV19 TGTGCCAGTAGTATAGGCAGGGACACCGAGGCGAACACTGAAGCTTTCTTT CASSIGRDTEANTEAFF